The rows below give T cell receptor beta chains drawn from one sample of a study of shared clonotypes between healthy human individuals. This table comes from immunoSEQ multiplex PCR, and its TCRdb copy is limited to in-frame clones, with some not included. The table records about 2.1 million clones, 85% to 95% of them present only once. The sample was naive CD8+ T cells from PBMCs. Source of these receptors: a man younger than 35 in good health. Some clones in this sample may be carry-over from other donors' samples. CDR3s leave out the opening cysteine and the closing phenylalanine or tryptophan. Each record gives: V gene, J gene, CDR3 protein.

v_gene: TRBV18; j_gene: TRBJ2-6; CDR3aa: ASSPLDRAGANVLT
v_gene: TRBV2; j_gene: TRBJ1-4; CDR3aa: ASSEYGPGGGDEKLF
v_gene: TRBV27; j_gene: TRBJ2-1; CDR3aa: ASSLSWGPPADYNEQF
v_gene: TRBV10-2; j_gene: TRBJ2-5; CDR3aa: ASSDPSRESMVETQY
v_gene: TRBV19; j_gene: TRBJ1-1; CDR3aa: ASSTRTGGRAF
v_gene: TRBV27; j_gene: TRBJ1-5; CDR3aa: ASSYTAEQPQH
v_gene: TRBV29-1; j_gene: TRBJ2-7; CDR3aa: STRLAGEQY
v_gene: TRBV2; j_gene: TRBJ1-2; CDR3aa: ASRGPGQEGYGYT
v_gene: TRBV7-9; j_gene: TRBJ2-1; CDR3aa: ASRPGTGLPNEQF
v_gene: TRBV27; j_gene: TRBJ2-1; CDR3aa: ASRVTGGMDEQF
v_gene: TRBV7-6; j_gene: TRBJ2-7; CDR3aa: ASSLNEAGYYEQY
v_gene: TRBV28; j_gene: TRBJ2-5; CDR3aa: ASSPLPQETQY
v_gene: TRBV28; j_gene: TRBJ2-7; CDR3aa: ASSFFAGTTTYEQY
v_gene: TRBV27; j_gene: TRBJ2-7; CDR3aa: ASISLAGVLSEQY
v_gene: TRBV7-9; j_gene: TRBJ2-6; CDR3aa: ASSPWDRGLVLT
v_gene: TRBV7-9; j_gene: TRBJ2-2; CDR3aa: ASSLAGGPYWELF
v_gene: TRBV6-1; j_gene: TRBJ2-7; CDR3aa: ASSVAASSYEQY
v_gene: TRBV4-1; j_gene: TRBJ2-1; CDR3aa: ASSQETSGAHNEQF
v_gene: TRBV27; j_gene: TRBJ2-3; CDR3aa: ASSLGSSGRDTQY
v_gene: TRBV27; j_gene: TRBJ2-7; CDR3aa: ASSIYYGTSYEQY
v_gene: TRBV27; j_gene: TRBJ1-5; CDR3aa: ASSLLGQGNQPQH
v_gene: TRBV19; j_gene: TRBJ2-7; CDR3aa: ASSSRQGSYEQY
v_gene: TRBV7-2; j_gene: TRBJ1-5; CDR3aa: ASSPRGTGGSQPQH
v_gene: TRBV25-1; j_gene: TRBJ2-1; CDR3aa: ASSDAGAITYNEQF
v_gene: TRBV7-8; j_gene: TRBJ2-7; CDR3aa: ASSLNPGQGYEQY
v_gene: TRBV6-5; j_gene: TRBJ2-3; CDR3aa: ASSPTGDPSDTQY
v_gene: TRBV30; j_gene: TRBJ1-4; CDR3aa: AWSETGFNEKLF
v_gene: TRBV5-5; j_gene: TRBJ2-7; CDR3aa: ASSTLAGNSYEQY
v_gene: TRBV29-1; j_gene: TRBJ2-1; CDR3aa: SVEDASGSTNEQF
v_gene: TRBV9; j_gene: TRBJ2-7; CDR3aa: ASSPGTPSGEQY
v_gene: TRBV28; j_gene: TRBJ2-3; CDR3aa: ASSFRGNTQY
v_gene: TRBV19; j_gene: TRBJ1-1; CDR3aa: ASIGGRTEAF
v_gene: TRBV20-1; j_gene: TRBJ2-7; CDR3aa: SRKGGAEQY
v_gene: TRBV5-1; j_gene: TRBJ2-1; CDR3aa: ASSDRGPYNEQF
v_gene: TRBV7-3; j_gene: TRBJ2-2; CDR3aa: ASSLPGRTGELF
v_gene: TRBV11-2; j_gene: TRBJ2-3; CDR3aa: ASSLGGRATDTQY
v_gene: TRBV28; j_gene: TRBJ2-5; CDR3aa: ASSLADQETQY
v_gene: TRBV19; j_gene: TRBJ1-1; CDR3aa: ASRRGSATEAF
v_gene: TRBV11-1; j_gene: TRBJ2-7; CDR3aa: ASSFGQFYEQY
v_gene: TRBV27; j_gene: TRBJ1-1; CDR3aa: ASRGWGMNTEAF
v_gene: TRBV5-6; j_gene: TRBJ2-7; CDR3aa: ASSLGDEQY
v_gene: TRBV4-1; j_gene: NA; CDR3aa: ASSQAIVTSYEQY
v_gene: TRBV4-1; j_gene: TRBJ1-4; CDR3aa: ASSQARNEKLF
v_gene: TRBV10-2; j_gene: TRBJ2-1; CDR3aa: ASSEYAASYNEQF
v_gene: TRBV15; j_gene: TRBJ2-7; CDR3aa: ATSSPEGNRGDEQY
v_gene: TRBV29-1; j_gene: TRBJ2-7; CDR3aa: SVEARPYEQY
v_gene: TRBV27; j_gene: TRBJ2-7; CDR3aa: ASSLGRSLEQY
v_gene: TRBV5-8; j_gene: TRBJ2-2; CDR3aa: ASSLRERTVGELF
v_gene: TRBV5-6; j_gene: TRBJ1-5; CDR3aa: ASSLTGYNQPQH
v_gene: TRBV7-9; j_gene: TRBJ1-1; CDR3aa: ASSFSGTEAF
v_gene: TRBV4-1; j_gene: TRBJ1-2; CDR3aa: ASSQGRAEGTPPYGYT